The sample holds a few counts of the clone carrying this T cell receptor beta chain. CDR1 and CDR2 (germline): SEHNR, FQNEAQ (reference sequence). The length of the CDR3 is 16 residues. The V and J ends lost 4 bases and 2 bases, in that order; junction bases with no gene match: 4. These data are taken from a study of T cells in Graves' hyperthyroidism and ophthalmopathy. RNA transcripts gave rise to amplified TCR beta CDR3 regions. TCR CDR3 regions were first amplified by RT-PCR with HTBI primers. One entry per CDR3 protein, called by TCRdb with MiXCR from the multiplex PCR reads. The data show about 350,000 distinct CDR3 sequences, with approximately 15% seen just once and under 30% held by the top ten. Uncontrolled infection, other autoimmune disease, pregnancy or lactation disqualified patients from enrolment.

This receptor was obtained from a woman in her thirties with Graves' hyperthyroidism. The chain has TRBV7-9 and TRBJ2-6; 8 bases are shared with TRBD1. Specimen: blood. CDR3 nucleotides: TGTGCCAGCAGCTGGGGACAGGCCGCTGGGGCCAACGTCCTGACTTTC. Its translation: CASSWGQAAGANVLTF.